The entry below gives a single TCR beta chain sequence along with its context. Methods used by the authors: Using reference gene primer amplification, nucleated cell counts were estimated. The protocol was immunoSEQ multiplex PCR, while the TCRdb copy is restricted to in-frame clones and leaves out a portion. V, J and clone size reflect that table, while D and trimming were determined from the DNA. The data hold 130,000 to 150,000 clones, with roughly 90% observed a single time. The data originate from a study of blood T cell repertoires in COVID-19. Study in general: Samples taken during acute and convalescent COVID-19 were collected in the United States, Italy and Spain. PBMCs, B-cell-depleted T cells, or T cells were the source of the cDNA or gDNA that made up the material.

Germline trimming cut 0 bases from V and 3 bases from J; bases unmatched to any gene: 2. The CDR3 sequence is 16 residues long. Germline CDR1 and CDR2: SGHTA and FQGTGA. The receptor was isolated from a human donor in a cohort sampled during active COVID-19. The chain combines TRBV7-3 with TRBJ1-5; 10 bases fit TRBD1. Material for sequencing was peripheral blood. Here the CDR3 reads CASSLTGTGDNQPQHF. The CDR3 region has the DNA TGTGCCAGCAGCTTAACGGGGACAGGGGACAATCAGCCCCAGCATTTT.